A single sample is the source of the 31 T cell receptor beta chains below, sequenced in a study of cytomegalovirus exposure and HLA in healthy donors (dated by TCRdb to between 2016 and 2019). The library was prepared using the immunoSEQ multiplex PCR assay. For the multiplex PCR, a mixture combining 60 forward primers for TCR Vbeta segments and 13 reverse primers for TCR Jbeta segments was used. The table was pulled from immuneACCESS by TCRdb, which kept in-frame rearrangements only. Such tables lose some clones; where checked, under half of the loss comes from unresolved V genes, and the rest has no known cause. This sample lists 200,000 or so clones; around 83% were detected once. The biggest ten clones account for around 2.7% of the sample. Material for sequencing was PBMCs. The receptor source for this set is a woman aged 40 to 50 in good health and CMV-seronegative.

The chain has TRBV19 and TRBJ2-5, with D perhaps matching TRBD1 (6 bases). This CDR3 is 15 amino acids long. Germline V CDR1 and CDR2: LNHDA, SQIVND (reference sequence). The V end was cut by 7 bases, the J end by 2 bases, with 17 bases between. CDR3 region: CASTPGGGGQETQYF. DNA for the CDR3: TGTGCCAGTACCCCCGGTGGGGGCGGGCAAGAGACCCAGTACTTC.

This clone showed up just once. The chain combines TRBV5-1 with TRBJ2-7, with 15 bases lining up with TRBD2. Germline CDR1 SGHRS, CDR2 YFSETQ. J gave up 1 base and V 5 bases, and 1 base lay outside the gene matches. The CDR3 is 15 amino acids. CDR3 sequence reads: CASRGLAGGSYEQYF. The CDR3 nucleotides are TGCGCCAGCAGGGGACTAGCGGGAGGTTCCTACGAGCAGTACTTC.

The rearrangement links TRBV13 to TRBJ2-1; the D is unclear. Between the trimmed V and J ends, which lost 8 bases and 15 bases, there was a span of 17 bases. CDR3 length: 11 residues. CDR1 is PRHDT and CDR2 is FYEKMQ in the germline V gene (reference sequence). Here the CDR3 reads CASADGGTPFF. CDR3 in DNA: TGTGCCAGCGCTGATGGTGGCACACCGTTCTTC.

The rearrangement joins TRBV10-3 to TRBJ2-7, with 9 bases aligning to TRBD1. The V and J ends lost 10 bases and 2 bases, in that order; junction bases with no gene match: 6. The CDR3 runs to 13 residues. The germline CDR1 and CDR2 sequences are ENHRY and SYGVKD. The CDR3 DNA sequence: TGTGCCAGCAGGGGGACAGGGACCTACGAGCAGTACTTC. Amino acid sequence: CASRGTGTYEQYF.

CDR3 DNA: TGTGCCTGGAGTGCAGGGCAAGTCTACGAGCAGTACTTC. The encoded protein is CAWSAGQVYEQYF. This sequence joins TRBV30 and TRBJ2-7; D might be TRBD1 (5 bases). The length of the CDR3 is 13 residues. The V end was cut by 1 base, the J end by 3 bases, with 10 bases between. Germline CDR1 is GTSNPN and CDR2 is SVGIG (reference sequence).

The chain couples TRBV27 to TRBJ2-7, with 9 positions matching TRBD1. CDR3 length equals 16 residues. The germline CDR1 and CDR2 sequences are MNHEY and SMNVEV (reference sequence). After removal of 6 bases from V and 3 bases from J, the junction contained 12 bases not matched to a gene. This CDR3 reads CASRTTLQGASYEQYF. The CDR3 coding sequence is TGTGCCAGCAGGACGACCTTACAGGGGGCTAGCTACGAGCAGTACTTC.

The V call is TRBV10-3, the J call TRBJ1-1, with 10 bases lining up with TRBD1. With 6 bases clipped from V and 4 bases from J, the junction kept 5 bases outside the gene matches. Per germline, CDR1 ENHRY and CDR2 SYGVKD. The CDR3 length is 14 residues. In DNA form, the CDR3 reads TGTGCCATCAGGATGACAGGGGGCTTCACTGAAGCTTTCTTT. It specifies CAIRMTGGFTEAFF.

The chain employs TRBV15 and TRBJ1-1; 8 positions match TRBD1. Germline V gives CDR1 LNHNV, CDR2 YYDKDF (reference sequence). Trimming cost V 2 bases and J 6 bases; bases outside gene matches: 11. This CDR3 region has 16 residues. The CDR3 reads CATSRRGQGGFSEAFF. The DNA for the CDR3 is TGTGCCACCAGCAGACGCGGACAGGGTGGATTCTCTGAAGCTTTCTTT.

The chain is built from TRBV27 and TRBJ2-1, with a possible D match to TRBD2 (6 bases). V lost 3 bases to trimming and J lost 7 bases, with 10 bases between them. Germline assignment: CDR1 MNHEY and CDR2 SMNVEV (reference sequence). The CDR3 has 13 residues. CDR3 nucleotide sequence: TGTGCCAGCAGTTTTGGGAGCGGGAATGAGCAGTTCTTC. Amino acid sequence: CASSFGSGNEQFF.

The rearrangement links TRBV5-6 to TRBJ2-6; no clear D. Per germline, CDR1 SGHDT and CDR2 YYEEEE. The CDR3 has 15 amino acids. V gave up 4 bases and J gave up 2 bases, with 10 bases separating them. The CDR3 here is CASSHGYAGANVLTF. DNA for the CDR3: TGTGCCAGCAGCCACGGGTATGCTGGGGCCAACGTCCTGACTTTC.

V is TRBV18 and J is TRBJ1-1, with D perhaps matching TRBD1 (5 bases). Looked up from germline, CDR1 is KGHSH and CDR2 is LQKENI. Trimming pared 1 base from V and 3 bases from J, leaving 15 bases between. CDR3 size: 16 residues. CDR3 coding DNA: TGTGCCAGCTCACCACAATTCGGGGGGGTAGACACTGAAGCTTTCTTT. It codes for CASSPQFGGVDTEAFF.

This clone was detected a few times. The chain uses TRBV27 and TRBJ1-5, with TRBD1 identical over 7 bases. J was trimmed by 4 bases and V by 4 bases; bases with no gene match: 1. Germline V CDR1 and CDR2: MNHEY, SMNVEV (reference sequence). The CDR3 contains 13 residues. The CDR3 sequence: CASSSTGNQPQHF. The CDR3, as DNA: TGTGCCAGCAGTTCGACAGGGAATCAGCCCCAGCATTTT.

The rearrangement joins TRBV5-4 to TRBJ2-2, with TRBD1 as a possible D gene (6 bases). This CDR3 comprises 15 residues. Germline V gene sequence: CDR1 SGHNT, CDR2 YYREEE (reference sequence). V was trimmed by 1 base and J by 3 bases, leaving 10 bases between them. The CDR3 DNA sequence: TGTGCCAGCAGCTTGACAGGGTATTACACCGGGGAGCTGTTTTTT. It is translated as CASSLTGYYTGELFF.

This CDR3 reads CASSLSLSGGVNGYTF. The CDR3 region has the DNA TGTGCCAGCAGTTTATCCCTTTCCGGGGGGGTGAATGGCTACACCTTC. V is TRBV27 and J is TRBJ1-2; a possible D gene is TRBD1 (5 bases). Per germline, CDR1 MNHEY and CDR2 SMNVEV (reference sequence). This CDR3 has 16 residues. Trimming took off 0 bases at V and 6 bases at J, with 17 bases between the two ends.

The V gene is TRBV18, the J gene TRBJ1-2; D not resolved. Per germline, CDR1 KGHSH and CDR2 LQKENI. The germline V and J ends were trimmed by 3 bases and 5 bases, with 13 bases remaining between them. This CDR3 has 14 residues. CDR3 bases: TGTGCCAGCTCACCGGATGCCCGGGGTTATGGCTACACCTTC. Translated: CASSPDARGYGYTF.

The V and J genes are TRBV28 and TRBJ2-7; D is undetermined. Looked up from germline, CDR1 is MDHEN and CDR2 is SYDVKM. Trimming took 2 bases from V and 0 from J, leaving 14 bases between them. This CDR3 is built from 16 residues. The CDR3 DNA reads as TGTGCCAGCAGTTTAGGGCGAATCCTGAGCTCCTACGAGCAGTACTTC. It translates to CASSLGRILSSYEQYF. The full variable domain, rest sourced from reference TRBV28 and TRBJ2-7, is DVKVTQSSRYLVKRTGEKVFLECVQDMDHENMFWYRQDPGLGLRLIYFSYDVKMKEKGDIPEGYSVSREKKERFSLILESASTNQTSMYLCASSLGRILSSYEQYFGPGTRLTVT.

The rearrangement uses TRBV27 and TRBJ2-7; TRBD2 matches at 9 bases. Unmatched junction bases numbered 7, after V lost 3 bases and J lost 7 bases. This CDR3 region has 14 residues. Looked up from germline, CDR1 is MNHEY and CDR2 is SMNVEV (reference sequence). In DNA form, the CDR3 reads TGTGCCAGCAGTTTTAGCGGGAGCGGGGAAGAGCAGTACTTC. The encoded protein is CASSFSGSGEEQYF.

In its sample, this clone was seen once. The genes are TRBV7-9 and TRBJ1-5; a weak D match, TRBD1 (5 bases). CDR3 size: 14 residues. Germline V lookup: CDR1 SEHNR, CDR2 FQNEAQ (reference sequence). Trimming took 10 bases from V and 0 from J, leaving 13 bases between them. The CDR3 coding sequence is TGTGCCACCCAGACAGTAAATAGCAATCAGCCCCAGCATTTT. This sequence encodes CATQTVNSNQPQHF.

V is TRBV7-3 and J is TRBJ2-2, with 12 bases aligning to TRBD2. Germline lookup yields CDR1 SGHTA and CDR2 FQGTGA. This CDR3 comprises 18 residues. The V segment lost 2 bases and the J segment 7 bases; nucleotides outside the gene matches: 11. The CDR3 bases are TGTGCCAGCAGCTTATGGTCTAGCGGGAGGGCCGACAACGGGGAGCTGTTTTTT. The encoded protein is CASSLWSSGRADNGELFF.

The chain couples TRBV11-2 to TRBJ2-5, with a possible D match to TRBD2 (7 bases). CDR3 length equals 15 residues. CDR1 and CDR2 from the germline V gene are SGHAT and FQNNGV. The ends were cut back, 5 bases at V and 2 bases at J, with 15 bases in the middle. CDR3 nucleotides: TGTGCCAGCAGCCCGGGGGGCAGCAGACAAGAGACCCAGTACTTC. Protein product: CASSPGGSRQETQYF.

J is TRBJ1-5 and V is TRBV27; 7 bases agree with TRBD1. In germline, CDR1 is MNHEY, CDR2 SMNVEV (reference sequence). This CDR3 has 13 residues. J lost 7 bases, V lost 8 bases, and 8 bases had no gene match. The CDR3 DNA reads as TGTGCCAGCGGAAGTACAGGGGAACAGCCCCAGCATTTT. As protein: CASGSTGEQPQHF.

This chain joins TRBV9 and TRBJ2-7, with D possibly TRBD2 on 5 matching bases. Trimming took off 3 bases at V and 7 bases at J, with 20 bases between the two ends. The germline CDR1 and CDR2 sequences are SGDLS and YYNGEE. The CDR3 covers 15 residues. The CDR3 DNA follows: TGTGCCAGCAGCGCTCAAGGCCGGCCTACGGGGGAGCAGTACTTC. The encoded protein is CASSAQGRPTGEQYF.

CDR3 in amino acids: CASSPIRGTYGYTF. The CDR3 DNA reads TGTGCCAGCAGCCCTATAAGGGGGACCTATGGCTACACCTTC. The chain couples TRBV7-8 to TRBJ1-2; a weak D match, TRBD1 (6 bases). The CDR3 is 14 amino acids. V lost 5 bases and J lost 4, with 14 bases in between. Per germline, CDR1 SGHVS and CDR2 FQNEAQ.

The gene calls are TRBV30 and TRBJ2-5; 7 bases are a match to TRBD1. The DNA end is a closer match to TRBJ2-7, so the J assignment may be wrong. Germline CDR1 is GTSNPN and CDR2 is SVGIG (reference sequence). The CDR3 is 14 amino acids. CDR3 DNA: TGTGCCTGGAGTGTAGGGGGCATAAACTACGAGCAGTACTTC. Protein product: CAWSVGGINYEQYF.

The chain combines TRBV7-8 with TRBJ2-7, with D perhaps matching TRBD2 (6 bases). V was trimmed by 5 bases and J by 3 bases, leaving 17 bases between them. Per germline, CDR1 SGHVS and CDR2 FQNEAQ. The CDR3 totals 15 residues. The CDR3: CASSQGWVGLYEQYF. CDR3 in DNA: TGTGCCAGCAGCCAAGGTTGGGTGGGACTCTACGAGCAGTACTTC.

The rearrangement uses TRBV4-1 and TRBJ2-2; D remains ambiguous. CDR3 length equals 12 residues. V was clipped by 4 bases and J by 6 bases, with 6 bases between them. Germline CDR1 is MGHRA and CDR2 is YSYEKL. The CDR3, as DNA: TGCGCCAGCAGCCCACATTCCGGGGAGCTGTTTTTT. Its translation is CASSPHSGELFF.

The J gene is TRBJ2-7, the V gene TRBV5-1, with D possibly matching TRBD2 (6 bases). In germline, CDR1 is SGHRS, CDR2 YFSETQ. V lost 7 bases, J lost 4 bases, and 18 bases lay in between. The CDR3 is 14 amino acids. The CDR3 is CASGSISGAYEQYF. The CDR3 DNA sequence: TGCGCCAGCGGCTCCATTTCGGGAGCGTACGAGCAGTACTTC.

V and J are TRBV30 and TRBJ2-1, with 10 nucleotides matching TRBD2. The CDR3 runs 15 residues. Germline CDR1 reads GTSNPN; CDR2 reads SVGIG (reference sequence). The junction had 5 bases not matched to a gene; V was cut back by 1 base and J by 5 bases. Here the CDR3 DNA reads TGTGCCTGGAGTGACGGGACTAGCGTTCACAATGAGCAGTTCTTC. Protein: CAWSDGTSVHNEQFF.

V gene TRBV5-6 combines with J gene TRBJ1-1; no clear D gene. Trimming shortened V by 4 bases and J by 4 bases, and 17 bases separated the two germline ends. Germline CDR1 reads SGHDT; CDR2 reads YYEEEE. The CDR3 contains 15 residues. The CDR3 DNA is TGTGCCAGCAGCGACCTCCCAGAGTCGGGCACTGAAGCTTTCTTT. Its protein is CASSDLPESGTEAFF.

The genes are TRBV13 and TRBJ2-7, with TRBD2 matching over 13 bases. J was trimmed by 7 bases and V by 6 bases; bases with no gene match: 15. CDR3 length: 17 residues. The germline V gene has CDR1 PRHDT and CDR2 FYEKMQ (reference sequence). CDR3 sequence reads: CASREGLAGRYGLEQYF. Written as DNA, the CDR3 is TGTGCCAGCAGGGAGGGACTAGCGGGAAGGTATGGGTTGGAGCAGTACTTC.

With regard to this clone: Additional DNA sequences in this sample encode the identical CDR3. The rearrangement links TRBV28 to TRBJ1-1; D is unresolved. Trimming took off 5 bases at V and 7 bases at J, with 17 bases between the two ends. CDR1 is MDHEN, CDR2 SYDVKM, per germline. The CDR3 consists of 14 residues. CDR3 region: CASSPREGRSEAFF. CDR3 bases: TGTGCCAGCAGTCCACGGGAGGGTAGGAGTGAAGCTTTCTTT. Looking up the rest from reference TRBV28 and TRBJ1-1 gives the full variable domain: DVKVTQSSRYLVKRTGEKVFLECVQDMDHENMFWYRQDPGLGLRLIYFSYDVKMKEKGDIPEGYSVSREKKERFSLILESASTNQTSMYLCASSPREGRSEAFFGQGTRLTVV.